The 18 T cell receptor beta chains below were found in one sample sequenced in a study of shared clonotypes between healthy human individuals. The naive CD8 fraction comprised CD45RO-negative cells positively selected for CCR7 and excluded terminally differentiated effector memory CD45RA+ cells. Sequencing used immunoSEQ multiplex PCR; TCRdb keeps in-frame clones, though not all of them. The table records about 2.2 million clones, about 92% of them present only once. The sequenced sample was naive CD8+ T cells from PBMCs. Receptors were obtained from a man younger than 35 in good health. Some clones in this sample may be carry-over from other donors' samples.

The chain's CDR3 is CASSFGTGVTGELFF. The CDR3 DNA reads TGTGCCAGCAGCTTTGGGACAGGGGTCACCGGGGAGCTGTTTTTT. The chain recombines TRBV7-6 with TRBJ2-2, with 10 bases matching TRBD1. The CDR3 covers 15 residues. Germline lookup yields CDR1 SGHVS and CDR2 FNYEAQ. V gave up 3 bases and J gave up 4 bases; unmatched junction bases: 2.

J is TRBJ2-1 and V is TRBV29-1; D not resolved. V lost 6 bases and J 8 bases, leaving 14 bases between the germline ends. CDR3 length: 12 amino acids. CDR1 is SQVTM, CDR2 ANQGSEA, per germline. The CDR3, as DNA: TGCAGCGTACCAAGGGCCTGGGATGAGCAGTTCTTC. It yields the protein CSVPRAWDEQFF.

The chain uses TRBV4-3 and TRBJ1-2; maybe TRBD1 (6 bases). Trimming removed 0 bases at V and 7 bases at J, with 12 bases between. Germline V CDR1 and CDR2: LGHNA, YSLEER. CDR3 length equals 14 residues. CDR3 sequence reads: CASSQDRGYVGYTF. CDR3 DNA sequence: TGCGCCAGCAGCCAAGACAGGGGATATGTTGGCTACACCTTC.

V usage is TRBV7-3 and J usage is TRBJ2-6, with 7 bases aligning to TRBD1. V lost 5 bases, J lost 0 bases, and 4 bases stayed unmatched. The CDR3 runs to 16 residues. Germline CDR1 and CDR2: SGHTA and FQGTGA. CDR3 DNA sequence: TGTGCCAGCAGCACTCGACAGGGCTCTGGGGCCAACGTCCTGACTTTC. Its protein is CASSTRQGSGANVLTF.

This chain connects TRBV30 to TRBJ1-6, with D perhaps matching TRBD1 (5 bases). The CDR3 consists of 14 residues. V was cut by 0 bases and J by 8 bases, with 11 bases left in between. Germline V lookup: CDR1 GTSNPN, CDR2 SVGIG (reference sequence). The DNA for the CDR3 is TGTGCCTGGAGTGTACTCAGGGTTGATTCACCCCTCCACTTT. This translates into CAWSVLRVDSPLHF.

With regard to this clone: This sample also contains other DNA sequences that code for the same CDR3. The chain joins TRBV19 to TRBJ1-5; 9 bases match TRBD1. Germline V gene lookup returns CDR1 LNHDA and CDR2 SQIVND (reference sequence). V shed 6 bases, J shed 7 bases, and the junction held 4 bases outside the gene matches. The length of the CDR3 is 13 residues. Written as DNA, the CDR3 is TGTGCCAGTAGCCCGACAGGGGGACAGCCCCAGCATTTT. It translates to CASSPTGGQPQHF.

CDR3 bases: TGTGCCAGCAGCGCCGGGACAGGGAGCTCCTACGAGCAGTACTTC. As protein: CASSAGTGSSYEQYF. V usage is TRBV5-4 and J usage is TRBJ2-7, with TRBD1 matching over 9 bases. Germline V gives CDR1 SGHNT, CDR2 YYREEE (reference sequence). J was trimmed by 0 bases and V by 4 bases; bases with no gene match: 5. The CDR3 extends over 15 amino acids.

J is TRBJ1-1 and V is TRBV12-5; 8 bases match TRBD1. The CDR3 is 14 amino acids. CDR1 and CDR2 (germline): LGHNT, FRNRAP. V lost 6 bases to trimming and J lost 1 base; unmatched junction nucleotides: 4. CDR3 protein: CASGGDRTNTEAFF. The CDR3 coding sequence is TGTGCTAGTGGGGGGGACAGGACGAACACTGAAGCTTTCTTT.

DNA of the CDR3: TGTGCCACCAGCCCATTGGGGGGGACCCAAGAGACCCAGTACTTC. Translating it yields CATSPLGGTQETQYF. The chain couples TRBV15 to TRBJ2-5, with TRBD2 matching over 7 bases. The germline CDR1 and CDR2 sequences are LNHNV and YYDKDF (reference sequence). CDR3 size: 15 residues. Unmatched junction bases numbered 7, after V lost 5 bases and J lost 1 base.

V is TRBV12-5 and J is TRBJ1-1; 12 bases are shared with TRBD1. V was clipped by 1 base and J by 5 bases; unmatched bases: 8. Per germline, CDR1 LGHNT and CDR2 FRNRAP. The CDR3 spans 17 residues. The CDR3 loop is CASGLGDRGLRWTEAFF. For the CDR3, the DNA is TGTGCTAGTGGTTTGGGGGACAGGGGGCTACGTTGGACTGAAGCTTTCTTT.

The chain has TRBV6-1 and TRBJ2-7; possibly TRBD1 for D (5 bases). With 0 bases removed from V and 3 bases from J, the gap between germline ends came to 9 bases. The CDR3 has 14 residues. Germline V gene sequence: CDR1 MNHNS, CDR2 SASEGT. The CDR3 nucleotides read TGTGCCAGCAGTGAAGCAGTACAGGTCTACGAGCAGTACTTC. Its protein product is CASSEAVQVYEQYF.

The chain links TRBV7-9 to TRBJ2-1, with a tentative D call TRBD2 (6 bases). V dropped 3 bases and J dropped 1 base, with 10 bases sitting between them. The CDR3 totals 15 residues. Germline V gene lookup returns CDR1 SEHNR and CDR2 FQNEAQ (reference sequence). The CDR3 loop reads CASSFAGTSYNEQFF. In DNA form, the CDR3 reads TGTGCCAGCAGCTTCGCGGGAACTTCCTACAATGAGCAGTTCTTC.

The genes are TRBV5-1 and TRBJ2-7, with 7 bases matching TRBD2. Per germline, CDR1 SGHRS and CDR2 YFSETQ. The CDR3 has 14 residues. With 5 bases clipped from V and 5 bases from J, the junction kept 10 bases outside the gene matches. The DNA for the CDR3 is TGCGCCAGCAGAACCGGGACTACAACCCACGAGCAGTACTTC. Translation gives CASRTGTTTHEQYF.

The gene calls are TRBV7-8 and TRBJ1-5; D unclear. Trimming pared 5 bases from V and 2 bases from J, leaving 19 bases between. Germline lookup yields CDR1 SGHVS and CDR2 FQNEAQ. The CDR3 length is 17 residues. Here the CDR3 DNA reads TGTGCCAGCAGCGAAAGACCCCCCGGTACAGGCAATCAGCCCCAGCATTTT. This codes for CASSERPPGTGNQPQHF. The full variable domain, completed using reference TRBV7-8 and TRBJ1-5, is GAGVSQSPRYKVAKRGQDVALRCDPISGHVSLFWYQQALGQGPEFLTYFQNEAQLDKSGLPSDRFFAERPEGSVSTLKIQRTQQEDSAVYLCASSERPPGTGNQPQHFGDGTRLSIL.

The CDR3 region has the DNA TGTGCCAGCAGTTTATGGGGCGGGGAATCCTACGAGCAGTACTTC. It encodes CASSLWGGESYEQYF. The J gene is TRBJ2-7, the V gene TRBV27, with D possibly being TRBD2 (6 bases). CDR1 is MNHEY, CDR2 SMNVEV, per germline (reference sequence). Trimming took 1 base from V and 1 from J, leaving 11 bases between them. This CDR3 has 15 amino acids.

Concerning this clone: At the DNA level, this CDR3 is encoded by other sequences in the same sample as well. The J gene is TRBJ2-7, the V gene TRBV27, with D hard to call. This CDR3 contains 13 residues. Germline V gives CDR1 MNHEY, CDR2 SMNVEV (reference sequence). Trimming cost V 5 bases and J 3 bases, with 11 bases left between them. The CDR3 DNA sequence: TGTGCCAGCAGTCCAGGAACCTACTACGAGCAGTACTTC. Translating gives CASSPGTYYEQYF.

CDR3 sequence: CASTPSGGYTF. CDR3 bases: TGCGCCAGCACCCCGTCAGGGGGCTACACCTTC. J is TRBJ1-2 and V is TRBV5-1; D may be TRBD1 (5 bases). Germline V gene lookup returns CDR1 SGHRS and CDR2 YFSETQ. The CDR3 spans 11 residues. V gave up 6 bases and J gave up 8 bases, with 11 bases separating them.

The genes are TRBV28 and TRBJ2-1; 9 bases fit TRBD2. Germline assignment: CDR1 MDHEN and CDR2 SYDVKM. The CDR3 is 18 residues long. The V and J ends lost 3 bases and 7 bases, in that order; junction bases with no gene match: 16. In nucleotides, the CDR3 is TGTGCCAGCAGTTTCGTAGCAATTAGCGGGAGTTCGGGTAATGAGCAGTTCTTC. This codes for CASSFVAISGSSGNEQFF.